This TCR beta chain emerged from a study of CD8 T cells in ankylosing spondylitis. General study points: Apparently characteristic of ankylosing spondylitis blood was a TCR beta motif (about 8 highly homologous variants). Past research had described some motif variants in reactive arthritis synovial fluid and blood. In ankylosing spondylitis patients, matched synovial fluid reportedly showed significant enrichment of disease-linked clones.

Using its own MiXCR run on the 5' RACE reads, TCRdb lists one record per CDR3 protein. The data contain over 75,000 distinct CDR3 sequences, 8.8% of them singletons. CDR1 is SQVTM and CDR2 is ANQGSEA in the germline V gene. V was clipped by 5 bases and J by 5 bases, with 12 bases between them. The CDR3 sequence is 12 residues long. The sample holds many counts of this clonotype. Its antigen is not identified. Sequencing was done on a sample of blood, either unsorted or a sorted T cell fraction (not recorded which). The sequence was collected from a male donor with ankylosing spondylitis or in good health (not recorded which). This chain connects TRBV29-1 to TRBJ1-1; D perhaps matches TRBD1 (6 bases). The CDR3 DNA follows: TGCAGCGTTTACAGGGTTGGGACTGAAGCTTTCTTT. Residues: CSVYRVGTEAFF.